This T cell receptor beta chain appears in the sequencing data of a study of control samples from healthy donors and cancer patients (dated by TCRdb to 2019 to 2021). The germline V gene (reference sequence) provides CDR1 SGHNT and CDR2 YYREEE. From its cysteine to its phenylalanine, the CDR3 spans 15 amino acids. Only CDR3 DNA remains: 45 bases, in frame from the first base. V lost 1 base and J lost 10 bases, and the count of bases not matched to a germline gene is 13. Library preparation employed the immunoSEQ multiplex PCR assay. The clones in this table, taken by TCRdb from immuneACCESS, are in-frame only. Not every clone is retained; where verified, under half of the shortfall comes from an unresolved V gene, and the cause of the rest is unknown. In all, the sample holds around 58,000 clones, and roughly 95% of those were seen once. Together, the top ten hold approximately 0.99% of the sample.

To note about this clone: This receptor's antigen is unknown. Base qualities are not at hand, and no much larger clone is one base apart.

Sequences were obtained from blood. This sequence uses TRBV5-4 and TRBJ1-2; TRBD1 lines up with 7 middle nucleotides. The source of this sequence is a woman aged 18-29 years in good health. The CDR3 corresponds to CASSLFAASDRDYTF. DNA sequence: TGTGCCAGCAGCTTGTTTGCGGCGAGCGACAGGGACTACACCTTC.